This TCR beta chain was identified in a study of CD4 T cells in relation to SARS-CoV-2 and coronaviruses. Overall study: TCR beta CDR3s were sequenced after 10-day antigen culture of PBMCs.

The CDR3 runs to 17 residues. The V end lost 3 bases, the J end lost 4 bases, and 19 bases lay between the germline ends. CDR1 is LNHDA and CDR2 is SQIVND in the germline V gene (reference sequence). Unexposed donor CD4+ T cells date from 2011-2018, before the COVID-19 pandemic. After roughly 9 days of culture, CD4+ T cells were isolated. Cells permitting, SARS-CoV-2 S/N and four cold-coronavirus spikes were tested on unexposed-donor CD4+ T cells. Half the medium was replaced with IL-2 medium on days 3 and 7. As to this clone: Its antigen is currently unknown.

Profiling relied on immunoSEQ multiplex PCR, and the TCRdb table lists in-frame clones only, not all of them. The sample lists approximately 20,000 clones; 77% were seen once. The receptor was derived from a human donor in good health. The chain recombines TRBV19 with TRBJ2-1; perhaps TRBD2 as D (7 bases). Sample: CD4+ T cells from PBMCs, cultured in vitro. The chain's CDR3 is CASSITHGGGRYNEQFF. The CDR3 region has the DNA TGTGCCAGTAGTATCACACATGGGGGGGGCCGGTACAATGAGCAGTTCTTC.